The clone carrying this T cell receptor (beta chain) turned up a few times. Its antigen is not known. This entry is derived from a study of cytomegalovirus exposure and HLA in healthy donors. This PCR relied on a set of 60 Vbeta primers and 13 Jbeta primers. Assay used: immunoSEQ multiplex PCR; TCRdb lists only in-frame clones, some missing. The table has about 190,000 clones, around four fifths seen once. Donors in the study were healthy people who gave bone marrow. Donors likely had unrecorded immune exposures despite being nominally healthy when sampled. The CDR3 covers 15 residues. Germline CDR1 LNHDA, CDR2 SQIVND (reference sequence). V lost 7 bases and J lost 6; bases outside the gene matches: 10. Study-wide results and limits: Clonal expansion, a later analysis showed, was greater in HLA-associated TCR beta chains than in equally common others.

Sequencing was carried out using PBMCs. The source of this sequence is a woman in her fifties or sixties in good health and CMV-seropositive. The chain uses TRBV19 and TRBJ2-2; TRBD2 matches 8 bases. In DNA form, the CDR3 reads TGTGCCAGTATTTCGGGGGGGCGCTATCCCGGGGAGCTGTTTTTT. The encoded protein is CASISGGRYPGELFF. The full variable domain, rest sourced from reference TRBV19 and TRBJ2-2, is DGGITQSPKYLFRKEGQNVTLSCEQNLNHDAMYWYRQDPGQGLRLIYYSQIVNDFQKGDIAEGYSVSREKKESFPLTVTSAQKNPTAFYLCASISGGRYPGELFFGEGSRLTVL.